This TCR beta chain comes out of a study of T-cell memory formation after mild COVID-19. Whole-study context: The study found TCR clusters largely donor specific. Study results and caveats: Contracting CD8+ clones were enriched in EMRA, CD4+ mainly in CM and EM. The SARS-CoV-2 specificity of second-wave clones reaching peak at day 37 remained unverified.

The CDR3 length is 16 residues. The trim removed 3 bases at V and 2 bases at J, leaving 6 bases unmatched. The germline V gene encodes CDR1 LGHDT and CDR2 YNNKEL (reference sequence). cDNA libraries for TCR alpha and TCR beta, carrying sample barcodes and UMIs, came from 5'RACE with constant-segment primers. TCRdb processed the 5' RACE reads anew with MiXCR; each CDR3 protein has one entry. The sample consists of 540,000 or so distinct CDR3 sequences, approximately 20% of them appearing once. About this clonotype itself: Its antigen is not identified.

The source is an adult woman who had mild COVID-19 (a few samples of this study predate the infection). Cell type and time point are not known. The sequenced sample was PBMCs or a T cell subset sorted from them (not recorded which). The chain employs TRBV3-1 and TRBJ2-2, with 7 positions matching TRBD1. The CDR3 coding sequence is TGTGCCAGCAGCCATTGGACAGGAGCTAACACCGGGGAGCTGTTTTTT. Translated: CASSHWTGANTGELFF.